This T cell receptor beta chain was captured by sequencing in a study of T cell changes during pregnancy in multiple sclerosis. TCRdb's table, derived via immunoSEQ multiplex PCR, lists solely in-frame clones and lacks some. The table has approximately 48,000 clones, 94% seen once. Trimming pared 2 bases from V and 0 bases from J, leaving 10 bases between. There are 15 residues in the CDR3. Per germline, CDR1 SGDLS and CDR2 YYNGEE. This chain links TRBV9 with TRBJ2-3; the D is unclear. This sequence was found in a female donor with multiple sclerosis, enrolled in a pregnancy study. Here the sequenced sample was CD4+ T cells from peripheral blood mononuclear cells, taken in the second trimester of pregnancy. The CDR3 sequence is CASSVGPTSTDTQYF. In DNA form, the CDR3 reads TGTGCCAGCAGCGTTGGGCCAACAAGCACAGATACGCAGTATTTT.